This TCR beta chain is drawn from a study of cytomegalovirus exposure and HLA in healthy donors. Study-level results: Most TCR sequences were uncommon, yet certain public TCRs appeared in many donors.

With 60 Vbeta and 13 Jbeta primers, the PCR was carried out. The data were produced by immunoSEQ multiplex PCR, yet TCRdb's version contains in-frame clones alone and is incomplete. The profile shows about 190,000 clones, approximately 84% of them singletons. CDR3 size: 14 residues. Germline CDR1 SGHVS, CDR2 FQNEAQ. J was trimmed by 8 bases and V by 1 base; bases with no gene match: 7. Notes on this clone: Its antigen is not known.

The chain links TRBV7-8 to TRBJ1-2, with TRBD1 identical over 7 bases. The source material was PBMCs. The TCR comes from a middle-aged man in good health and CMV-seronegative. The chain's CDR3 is CASSLEDRAWGYTF. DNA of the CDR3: TGTGCCAGCAGCTTAGAAGACAGGGCCTGGGGCTACACCTTC.